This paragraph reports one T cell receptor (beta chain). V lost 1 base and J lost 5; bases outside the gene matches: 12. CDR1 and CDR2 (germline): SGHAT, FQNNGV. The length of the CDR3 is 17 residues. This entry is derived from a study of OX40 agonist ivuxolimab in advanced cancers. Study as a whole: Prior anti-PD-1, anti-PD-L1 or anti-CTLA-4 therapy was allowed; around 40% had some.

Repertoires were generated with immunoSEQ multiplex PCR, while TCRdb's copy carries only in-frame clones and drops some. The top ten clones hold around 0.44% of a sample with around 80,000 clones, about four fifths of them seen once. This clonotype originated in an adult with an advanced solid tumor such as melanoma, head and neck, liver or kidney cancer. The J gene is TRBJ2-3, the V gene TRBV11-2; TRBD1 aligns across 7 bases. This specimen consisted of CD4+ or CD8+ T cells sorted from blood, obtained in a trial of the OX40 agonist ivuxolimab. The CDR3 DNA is TGTGCCAGCAGCTTAGGACAGGGCATAATTACTGGAGATACGCAGTATTTT. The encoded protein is CASSLGQGIITGDTQYF.